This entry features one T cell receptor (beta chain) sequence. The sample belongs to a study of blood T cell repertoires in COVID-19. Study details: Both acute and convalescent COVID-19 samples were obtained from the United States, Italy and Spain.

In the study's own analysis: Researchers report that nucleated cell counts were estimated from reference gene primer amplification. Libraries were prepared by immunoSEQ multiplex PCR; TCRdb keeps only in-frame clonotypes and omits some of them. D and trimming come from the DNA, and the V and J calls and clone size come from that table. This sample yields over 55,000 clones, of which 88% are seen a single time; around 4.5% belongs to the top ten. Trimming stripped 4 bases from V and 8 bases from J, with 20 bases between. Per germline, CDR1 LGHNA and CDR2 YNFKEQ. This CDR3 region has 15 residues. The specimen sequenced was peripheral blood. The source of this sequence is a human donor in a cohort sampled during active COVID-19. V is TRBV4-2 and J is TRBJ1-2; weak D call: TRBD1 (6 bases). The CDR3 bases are TGTGCCAGCAGCCCGGACGTTCGGACAGAATTCGGCTACACCTTC. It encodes CASSPDVRTEFGYTF.